One and the same sample provided the 32 T cell receptor beta chains below, sequenced in a study of read filtering for tumor transcriptome and immune sequencing. From 350 to 500 ng of RNA, a library with molecular barcoded alpha/delta and beta/gamma adaptors was made. TCRdb reprocessed the reads with MiXCR, giving one entry per CDR3 protein. Altogether over 50,000 distinct CDR3 sequences are present, approximately 19% being singletons, with the ten largest covering over 11%. Sample: a population of CD138-negative cells sorted from bone marrow. These receptors originate from a donor over 35 with multiple myeloma.

This clonotype showed up many times. The chain joins TRBV20-1 to TRBJ2-5; 9 positions agree with TRBD2. Germline-derived CDR1 and CDR2 are DFQATT and SNEGSKA (reference sequence). V trimming: 8 bases; J trimming: 0 bases; junction bases outside the gene matches: 10. This CDR3 is built from 15 residues. CDR3 bases: TGCAGTCCGAGGGGAGCGGGGGGAAACCAAGAGACCCAGTACTTC. Its translation is CSPRGAGGNQETQYF.

In its sample, this clonotype was seen many times. The chain has TRBV6-1 and TRBJ1-5; D is unresolved. The CDR3 has 13 amino acids. The germline V gene has CDR1 MNHNS and CDR2 SASEGT. Trimming left V 4 bases short and J 1 base short, with 5 bases between. The chain's CDR3 is CASSVTSNQPQHF. The CDR3, as DNA: TGTGCCAGCAGTGTAACCAGCAATCAGCCCCAGCATTTT.

This clonotype was observed at least ten times. V usage is TRBV20-1 and J usage is TRBJ1-6; D remains ambiguous. The CDR3 contains 16 residues. V lost 5 bases and J lost 7, with 21 bases in between. Germline CDR1 is DFQATT and CDR2 is SNEGSKA (reference sequence). CDR3 protein: CSAPPKPGPTNSPLHF. The CDR3 DNA is TGCAGTGCTCCTCCCAAACCGGGTCCTACAAATTCACCCCTCCACTTT.

Details on this clonotype: A much larger clone is a single base away; this may be a read error. The chain carries TRBV7-9 and TRBJ2-7; TRBD1 matches at 7 bases. The CDR3 extends over 14 amino acids. The J segment lost 6 bases and the V segment lost 5 bases, leaving 10 bases of the junction unmatched. The germline CDR1 and CDR2 sequences are SEHNR and FQNEAQ (reference sequence). CDR3 loop: CASSRLEGALEQYF. CDR3 DNA sequence: TGTGCCAGCAGCCGACTCGAGGGGGCCCTCGAGCAGTACTTC.

This chain connects TRBV6-2 or TRBV6-3 to TRBJ1-3; D is unclear. The CDR3 totals 15 residues. Germline-derived CDR1 and CDR2 are MNHEY and SVGEGT. The V gene lost 8 bases and the J gene lost 0 bases, with 14 bases spanning the gap. CDR3 nucleotides: TGTGCCAGCTTACTACCGGGGAGCTCTGGAAACACCATATATTTT. Translating gives CASLLPGSSGNTIYF.

In its sample, this clonotype was seen many times. The chain recombines TRBV7-2 with TRBJ2-5, with 8 positions matching TRBD2. V was clipped by 5 bases and J by 7 bases; unmatched bases: 6. The CDR3 is 13 residues long. Germline CDR1 and CDR2: SGHTA and FQGNSA. The CDR3 loop reads CASSRGGSATQYF. The CDR3 coding sequence is TGTGCCAGCAGCCGCGGGGGGTCTGCGACCCAGTACTTC.

Details on this clonotype: The germline gene is not matched at one end of the junction; a read error may be the cause. This chain connects TRBV3-1 to TRBJ2-1; 11 bases are shared with TRBD2. CDR3 length equals 16 residues. Germline values: CDR1 LGHDT, CDR2 YNNKEL (reference sequence). CDR3 sequence reads: CGSSPPGTSGYDEQFF. CDR3 nucleotide sequence: TGTGGCAGCAGCCCCCCCGGGACTAGCGGATACGATGAGCAGTTCTTC.

At least ten counts were recorded for this clonotype. V gene TRBV4-1 combines with J gene TRBJ2-1, with a possible D match to TRBD2 (6 bases). V was trimmed by 4 bases and J by 9 bases, leaving 19 bases between them. The CDR3 is 15 amino acids. From germline, CDR1 is MGHRA and CDR2 YSYEKL. The CDR3 protein is CASSPGGGRAREQFF. The CDR3 DNA is TGCGCCAGCAGCCCAGGAGGAGGGAGAGCTCGTGAGCAGTTCTTC.

This clonotype has more than one count but fewer than ten. The chain carries TRBV4-2 and TRBJ2-3; unclear D gene. The CDR3 is 14 amino acids. Trimming cost V 2 bases and J 3 bases, with 9 bases left between them. CDR1 is LGHNA, CDR2 YNFKEQ, per germline. The chain's CDR3 is CASSQSTATDTQYF. The CDR3 bases are TGTGCCAGCAGCCAATCGACCGCAACAGATACGCAGTATTTT.

This clonotype was recorded many times. The chain carries TRBV5-1 and TRBJ2-7, with unresolved D. Trimming stripped 4 bases from V and 2 bases from J, with 13 bases between. Germline V gene data show CDR1 as SGHRS and CDR2 as YFSETQ. The CDR3 contains 14 residues. CDR3 sequence (DNA): TGCGCCAGCAGCATCACATCACAGACCTACGAGCAGTACTTC. This gives the protein CASSITSQTYEQYF.

This clonotype was counted many times. The chain joins TRBV10-3 to TRBJ1-5, with D unclear. Trimming removed 0 bases at V and 7 bases at J, with 7 bases between. This CDR3 is built from 13 residues. Germline V lookup: CDR1 ENHRY, CDR2 SYGVKD. The CDR3 here is CAISESPKQPQHF. The CDR3 nucleotides read TGTGCCATCAGTGAGTCACCCAAGCAGCCCCAGCATTTT.

In its sample, this clonotype was seen a few times. The chain links TRBV30 to TRBJ2-7, with TRBD2 identical over 7 bases. Germline CDR1 reads GTSNPN; CDR2 reads SVGIG (reference sequence). This CDR3 has 16 residues. Trimming removed 0 bases from V and 0 bases from J; junction bases left unmatched: 8. CDR3 coding DNA: TGTGCCTGGAGTGTACAACCTAGCGGAAGCTCCTACGAGCAGTACTTC. Translated: CAWSVQPSGSSYEQYF. The full variable domain, with the rest looked up from reference TRBV30 and TRBJ2-7, is SQTIHQWPATLVQPVGSPLSLECTVEGTSNPNLYWYRQAAGRGLQLLFYSVGIGQISSEVPQNLSASRPQDRQFILSSKKLLLSDSGFYLCAWSVQPSGSSYEQYFGPGTRLTVT.

This clonotype was counted at least ten times. V gene TRBV11-2 combines with J gene TRBJ2-7; maybe TRBD1 (5 bases). V was shortened by 4 bases and J by 6 bases, with 16 bases between the two germline ends. The CDR3 loop spans 14 amino acids. CDR1 SGHAT and CDR2 FQNNGV come from the germline V gene. The CDR3 DNA reads as TGTGCCAGCAGCTACCCCGACAGCGACCGCGAGCAGTACTTC. Its translation: CASSYPDSDREQYF.

This clonotype was detected many times. The V and J genes are TRBV20-1 and TRBJ2-3, with 7 bases fitting TRBD1. Losses at the gene ends were 3 bases for V and 3 bases for J; bases not matched to a gene: 3. The CDR3 totals 13 residues. The germline CDR1 and CDR2 sequences are DFQATT and SNEGSKA (reference sequence). The CDR3 spells CSARGQLTDTQYF. Here the CDR3 DNA reads TGCAGTGCTAGGGGACAGCTAACAGATACGCAGTATTTT.

As to this clonotype: At one end, the junction sequence differs from germline, possibly due to a read error. The chain recombines TRBV4-1 with TRBJ1-3; D gene unclear. Germline-derived CDR1 and CDR2 are MGHRA and YSYEKL. The CDR3 has 15 residues. CDR3 in amino acids: CASSQGPGNGNTTYF. DNA of the CDR3: TGCGCCAGCAGCCAAGGTCCGGGGAATGGAAACACCACATATTTT.

This clonotype was found many times. The V and J genes are TRBV7-6 and TRBJ1-4; D remains unclear. CDR3 length: 16 amino acids. Germline V lookup: CDR1 SGHVS, CDR2 FNYEAQ. Between the trimmed V and J ends, which lost 1 base and 0 bases, there was a span of 9 bases. CDR3 nucleotide sequence: TGTGCCAGCAGCTTAGAAGGGCCTGCAACTAATGAAAAACTGTTTTTT. It is translated as CASSLEGPATNEKLFF.

At least ten counts were recorded for this clonotype. The chain is built from TRBV7-2 and TRBJ1-2, with 7 bases fitting TRBD1. V was pared by 6 bases and J by 2 bases, with 6 bases of the junction left unmatched. The CDR3 runs 14 residues. Germline CDR1 is SGHTA and CDR2 is FQGNSA. The CDR3 region is CASRSRTGNYGYTF. DNA for the CDR3: TGTGCCAGCAGATCAAGGACAGGCAACTATGGCTACACCTTC. Together with reference TRBV7-2 and TRBJ1-2, the CDR3 gives the full variable domain: GAGVSQSPSNKVTEKGKDVELRCDPISGHTALYWYRQSLGQGLEFLIYFQGNSAPDKSGLPSDRFSAERTGGSVSTLTIQRTQQEDSAVYLCASRSRTGNYGYTFGSGTRLTVV.

Many counts were recorded for this clonotype. The CDR3 reads CASSLYGGTDTQYF. CDR3 DNA: TGTGCCAGCAGCTTATACGGAGGTACAGATACGCAGTATTTT. The chain is built from TRBV7-2 and TRBJ2-3; perhaps TRBD2 as D (5 bases). Trimming took off 2 bases at V and 3 bases at J, with 9 bases between the two ends. From germline, CDR1 is SGHTA and CDR2 FQGNSA. The CDR3 covers 14 residues.

This clonotype was seen many times. The rearrangement joins TRBV2 to TRBJ1-1; D call uncertain. Germline CDR1 and CDR2: SNHLY and FYNNEI. The V gene lost 7 bases and the J gene lost 1 base, with 13 bases spanning the gap. This CDR3 comprises 14 residues. CDR3 in amino acids: CASKQSASNTEAFF. The CDR3, as DNA: TGTGCCAGCAAACAAAGTGCTTCGAACACTGAAGCTTTCTTT.

This clonotype was picked up many times. V is TRBV7-9 and J is TRBJ1-1, with D maybe TRBD1 (6 bases). Germline V CDR1 and CDR2: SEHNR, FQNEAQ (reference sequence). Trimming stripped 5 bases from V and 4 bases from J, with 11 bases between. The CDR3 sequence is 13 residues long. The CDR3 here is CASSQGSPTEAFF. Written as DNA, the CDR3 is TGTGCCAGCAGCCAGGGGAGCCCCACTGAAGCTTTCTTT.

This clonotype was counted at least ten times. The chain carries TRBV12-3 or TRBV12-4 and TRBJ1-2; D unclear. The V end lost 5 bases, the J end lost 6 bases, and 13 bases lay between the germline ends. CDR3 length: 13 amino acids. The CDR3 sequence is CASSLTVSNGYTF. CDR3 DNA sequence: TGTGCCAGCAGTCTAACAGTGAGCAATGGCTACACCTTC.

With regard to this clonotype: A read error is possible here, since a much larger clone lies one base away. This chain links TRBV7-8 with TRBJ2-3; D is unresolved. The last part of the DNA fits TRBJ1-5 better; the J call may be wrong. Germline values: CDR1 SGHVS, CDR2 FQNEAQ. This CDR3 contains 13 residues. The CDR3 here is CASSLREADTQHF. The DNA of the CDR3 is TGTGCCAGCAGCTTACGGGAGGCAGATACGCAGCATTTT.

The CDR3: CASSDDRIRTEAFF. The CDR3 DNA follows: TGTGCCAGCAGTGACGACAGGATTCGGACTGAAGCTTTCTTT. This chain connects TRBV25-1 to TRBJ1-1; tentative D call: TRBD1 (6 bases). CDR1 and CDR2 (germline): MGHDK, SYGVNS. The CDR3 is 14 residues long. V was cut by 3 bases and J by 5 bases, with 13 bases left in between.

In this sample, this clonotype turned up many times. The chain combines TRBV20-1 with TRBJ2-3; 8 bases are a match to TRBD2. The CDR3 loop spans 16 amino acids. J gave up 5 bases and V 1 base, and 11 bases lay outside the gene matches. The germline V gene encodes CDR1 DFQATT and CDR2 SNEGSKA (reference sequence). The CDR3 spells CSARGASGSLGDTQYF. For the CDR3, the DNA is TGCAGTGCTAGAGGGGCTAGCGGGTCACTGGGAGATACGCAGTATTTT.

This clonotype was found many times. The V call is TRBV20-1, the J call TRBJ2-4; a possible D gene is TRBD2 (5 bases). Looked up from germline, CDR1 is DFQATT and CDR2 is SNEGSKA (reference sequence). The CDR3 extends over 15 amino acids. Deletions cut 3 bases from V and 1 base from J, with 13 bases between. This chain's CDR3 is CSASMRVGAKNIQYF. The CDR3 nucleotides read TGCAGTGCTAGTATGAGGGTTGGTGCCAAAAACATTCAGTACTTC.

This clonotype was picked up many times. This chain links TRBV28 with TRBJ2-3, with 7 bases matching TRBD1. After removal of 5 bases from V and 0 bases from J, the junction contained 8 bases not matched to a gene. CDR1 is MDHEN, CDR2 SYDVKM, per germline. The CDR3 runs 16 residues. CDR3 coding DNA: TGTGCCAGCAGTGGGCCCGGGACAGCTAGCACAGATACGCAGTATTTT. Its translation is CASSGPGTASTDTQYF.

In its sample, this clonotype was seen many times. The chain recombines TRBV7-9 with TRBJ2-3, with D possibly matching TRBD1 (5 bases). Germline loops: CDR1 SEHNR, CDR2 FQNEAQ (reference sequence). The length of the CDR3 is 15 residues. V was trimmed by 5 bases and J by 3 bases, leaving 15 bases between them. The CDR3 DNA is TGTGCCAGCAGCAAGGGGTTGGGAATGACAGATACGCAGTATTTT. Its protein product is CASSKGLGMTDTQYF.

This clonotype is labeled medium-sized. V gene TRBV14 combines with J gene TRBJ2-1; TRBD2 matches 10 bases. The CDR3 sequence is 16 residues long. V lost 3 bases, J lost 7 bases, and 9 bases stayed unmatched. Germline V gene sequence: CDR1 SGHDN, CDR2 FVKESK. The CDR3 region is CASSQGLAGGRNEQFF. The CDR3 DNA is TGTGCCAGCAGCCAGGGTTTAGCGGGAGGACGAAATGAGCAGTTCTTC.

This clonotype was observed at least ten times. The chain's CDR3 is CASSYRTGRNNEQFF. CDR3 nucleotides: TGTGCCAGCAGTTACCGGACAGGTCGAAACAATGAGCAGTTCTTC. This chain connects TRBV6-2 or TRBV6-3 to TRBJ2-1; TRBD1 matches at 7 bases. Germline V gives CDR1 MNHEY, CDR2 SVGEGT. J lost 5 bases, V lost 2 bases, and 6 bases had no gene match. The CDR3 extends over 15 amino acids.

This clonotype came up once. The V and J genes are TRBV6-5 and TRBJ1-3; 9 bases align to TRBD1. There are 14 residues in the CDR3. Germline loops: CDR1 MNHEY, CDR2 SVGAGI. The CDR3, as DNA: TGTGCTACAGCACGACAGGGGGCTGGAAACACCATATATTTT. The encoded protein is CATARQGAGNTIYF.

This clonotype was found many times. The rearrangement joins TRBV3-1 to TRBJ1-5; D might be TRBD1 (5 bases). Germline-derived CDR1 and CDR2 are LGHDT and YNNKEL (reference sequence). V lost 3 bases and J lost 3, with 12 bases in between. This CDR3 is built from 15 residues. CDR3 sequence reads: CASSHSRVFNQPQHF. The CDR3 DNA sequence: TGTGCCAGCAGCCACAGCAGGGTTTTCAATCAGCCCCAGCATTTT. Together with reference TRBV3-1 and TRBJ1-5, the CDR3 gives the full variable domain: DTAVSQTPKYLVTQMGNDKSIKCEQNLGHDTMYWYKQDSKKFLKIMFSYNNKELIINETVPNRFSPKSPDKAHLNLHINSLELGDSAVYFCASSHSRVFNQPQHFGDGTRLSIL.

This clonotype appeared many times. The chain uses TRBV4-2 and TRBJ2-7; no clear D. Germline CDR1 is LGHNA and CDR2 is YNFKEQ. The CDR3 totals 15 residues. Trimming took off 0 bases at V and 2 bases at J, with 11 bases between the two ends. CDR3 sequence reads: CASSQDNSVPYEQYF. The CDR3 nucleotides are TGTGCCAGCAGCCAAGATAACTCCGTGCCCTACGAGCAGTACTTC.